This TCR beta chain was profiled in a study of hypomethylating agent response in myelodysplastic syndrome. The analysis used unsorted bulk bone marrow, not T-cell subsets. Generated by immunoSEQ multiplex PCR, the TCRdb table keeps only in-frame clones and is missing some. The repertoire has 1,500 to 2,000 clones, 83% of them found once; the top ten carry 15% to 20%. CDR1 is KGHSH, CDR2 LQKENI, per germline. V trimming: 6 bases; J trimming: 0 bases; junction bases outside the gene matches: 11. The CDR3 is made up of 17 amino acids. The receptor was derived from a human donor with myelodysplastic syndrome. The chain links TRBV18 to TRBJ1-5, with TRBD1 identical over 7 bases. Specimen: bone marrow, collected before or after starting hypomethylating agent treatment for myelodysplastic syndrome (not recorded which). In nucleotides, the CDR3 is TGTGCCAGCTCTCGCTCTCCGGGACAGCATAGCAATCAGCCCCAGCATTTT. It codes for CASSRSPGQHSNQPQHF.